This T cell receptor beta chain appears in the sequencing data of a study of T cell responses to AZD1222 COVID-19 vaccine. On the study more broadly: Pooling was applied to second doses at about 4 or about 12 weeks.

From germline, CDR1 is MNHEY and CDR2 SVGAGI. The CDR3 covers 16 residues. Trimming left V 1 base short and J 0 bases short, with 12 bases between. To note about this clone: Its antigen remains unknown.

Study outcomes and limitations: Regions left unmutated in variants are reportedly the target of nearly half of spike-specific TCRs. It was only six AZD1222 recipients who were seropositive at baseline.

Profiling relied on immunoSEQ multiplex PCR, and the TCRdb table lists in-frame clones only, not all of them. This sample has over 150,000 clones, with 75% to 90% found just once. The sample here was peripheral blood, taken on day 0 of AZD1222 vaccination. This chain uses TRBV6-5 with TRBJ2-5; D remains ambiguous. The TCR originated in an adult in good health. This CDR3 is CASSYYGTMNQETQYF. The CDR3 DNA sequence: TGTGCCAGCAGTTACTATGGCACGATGAACCAAGAGACCCAGTACTTC.